This T cell receptor beta chain was retrieved from a study of OX40 agonist ivuxolimab in advanced cancers. This clone was detected a few times. No antigen is known for it. The method was immunoSEQ multiplex PCR; TCRdb's version includes in-frame clones alone and lacks a portion of them. The sample shows tens of thousands of clones, roughly 82% of them seen only once. The study, taken as a whole, reports: Relative to CD4+, CD8+ T cells held more expanded clones on average.

Deletions cut 0 bases from V and 6 bases from J, with 3 bases between. This CDR3 is built from 12 residues. CDR1 SGHNT and CDR2 YENEEA come from the germline V gene. The chain is built from TRBV11-3 and TRBJ2-1; D is ambiguous. The clonotype was recovered from an adult with an advanced solid tumor such as melanoma, head and neck, liver or kidney cancer. The sequences come from CD4+ or CD8+ T cells sorted from blood, collected in a trial of the OX40 agonist ivuxolimab. The DNA for the CDR3 is TGTGCCAGCAGCTTAGATACCAATGAGCAGTTCTTC. Amino acids: CASSLDTNEQFF. The full variable domain, with the rest looked up from reference TRBV11-3 and TRBJ2-1, is EAGVVQSPRYKIIEKKQPVAFWCNPISGHNTLYWYLQNLGQGPELLIRYENEEAVDDSQLPKDRFSAERLKGVDSTLKIQPAELGDSAVYLCASSLDTNEQFFGPGTRLTVL.